These 18 T cell receptor beta chains came from one sample sequenced in a study of blood T cells in healthy people across ages. A sample-barcoded 5' primer and a J-beta primer mix were used in a second PCR of roughly 7 to 11 cycles. Each CDR3 protein gets one entry after TCRdb re-called the 5' RACE reads with MiXCR. Here the sample spans 500,000 to 550,000 distinct CDR3 sequences, around 24% being singletons. These data were also filed under a second study, of T cells of mothers and their children.

What was sequenced was blood. These receptors originate from a boy aged 5-17 years in good health.

A single count supports this clonotype. V gene TRBV6-2 or TRBV6-3 combines with J gene TRBJ2-3; TRBD2 matches at 12 bases. Trimming removed 7 bases from V and 1 base from J; junction bases left unmatched: 3. This CDR3 has 15 residues. Germline V gene lookup returns CDR1 MNHEY and CDR2 SVGEGT. CDR3 amino acids: CASNGLAGRTDTQYF. CDR3 in DNA: TGTGCCAGCAACGGACTAGCGGGACGCACAGATACGCAGTATTTT.

V is TRBV15 and J is TRBJ2-5; no clear D. The J call is uncertain, as TRBJ2-7 better fits the DNA end. The CDR3 runs to 12 residues. From germline, CDR1 is LNHNV and CDR2 YYDKDF (reference sequence). The CDR3 spells CATSIGPNEQYF. The CDR3, as DNA: TGTGCCACCAGCATAGGGCCTAACGAGCAGTACTTC.

This clonotype was picked up a small number of times. The gene calls are TRBV7-2 and TRBJ2-7, with D possibly matching TRBD1 (5 bases). V was pared by 2 bases and J by 2 bases, with 10 bases between. The length of the CDR3 is 14 residues. The germline CDR1 and CDR2 sequences are SGHTA and FQGNSA. CDR3 nucleotide sequence: TGTGCCAGCAGCTTATTTCCAGGGACCTACGAGCAGTACTTC. This codes for CASSLFPGTYEQYF.

This clonotype was observed a few times. The gene calls are TRBV3-1 and TRBJ1-4; D perhaps matches TRBD1 (5 bases). From germline, CDR1 is LGHDT and CDR2 YNNKEL (reference sequence). The CDR3 spans 17 residues. Trimming left V 3 bases short and J 7 bases short, with 21 bases between. The CDR3 is CASSHRDPQDYGEKLFF. The CDR3 nucleotides are TGTGCCAGCAGCCACCGGGACCCTCAGGATTACGGTGAAAAACTGTTTTTT.

The V and J genes are TRBV4-3 and TRBJ2-5; TRBD2 matches 9 bases. Germline CDR1 is LGHNA and CDR2 is YSLEER. J lost 6 bases, V lost 0 bases, and 11 bases had no gene match. The CDR3 totals 17 residues. The CDR3 sequence is CASSQELAGALLKTQYF. CDR3 in DNA: TGCGCCAGCAGCCAAGAATTAGCGGGGGCCCTTTTGAAGACCCAGTACTTC.

The chain is built from TRBV5-1 and TRBJ2-7, with TRBD2 matching over 7 bases. Trimming at V came to 2 bases and at J to 3 bases, leaving 5 bases not matched to a gene. This CDR3 has 14 residues. Looked up from germline, CDR1 is SGHRS and CDR2 is YFSETQ. This chain's CDR3 is CASSFPGLNYEQYF. CDR3 nucleotide sequence: TGCGCCAGCAGCTTTCCGGGACTAAACTACGAGCAGTACTTC.

J is TRBJ2-5 and V is TRBV5-1, with D uncertain. V lost 0 bases, J lost 3 bases, and 9 bases lay in between. This CDR3 is 14 amino acids long. Germline V gene data show CDR1 as SGHRS and CDR2 as YFSETQ. CDR3 nucleotide sequence: TGCGCCAGCAGCTTGGTTGAGGCTAAAGAGACCCAGTACTTC. Translating gives CASSLVEAKETQYF.

This clonotype occurred a few times. The V and J genes are TRBV7-9 and TRBJ2-5, with a possible D match to TRBD2 (5 bases). Germline V gene lookup returns CDR1 SEHNR and CDR2 FQNEAQ (reference sequence). CDR3 size: 16 residues. V gave up 5 bases and J gave up 0 bases, with 16 bases separating them. The CDR3 reads CASSPPGDQYQETQYF. Here the CDR3 DNA reads TGTGCCAGCAGCCCGCCCGGGGATCAATACCAAGAGACCCAGTACTTC.

Notes on this clonotype: The conserved phenylalanine or tryptophan is not found at the CDR3 terminus, so this likely reflects a read error. The rearrangement uses TRBV7-6 and TRBJ2-5, with D possibly being TRBD1 or TRBD2 (5 bases each). The CDR3 is 14 amino acids. Trimming cost V 6 bases and J 5 bases, with 16 bases left between them. Germline V CDR1 and CDR2: SGHVS, FNYEAQ. The CDR3 nucleotides are TGTGCCAGCAGTAGGATGGGACGCTGGGAGACCCAGTACTCC. Encoded protein: CASSRMGRWETQYS.

The gene calls are TRBV28 and TRBJ1-1; D is unresolved. This CDR3 contains 11 residues. In germline, CDR1 is MDHEN, CDR2 SYDVKM. Deletions cut 7 bases from V and 10 bases from J, with 13 bases between. CDR3: CASTDWLGAFF. The DNA for the CDR3 is TGTGCCAGCACCGATTGGTTAGGAGCTTTCTTT.

This clonotype was detected many times. The V call is TRBV5-1, the J call TRBJ1-1; 7 bases align to TRBD1. The V gene's germline CDR1 is SGHRS and CDR2 YFSETQ. The CDR3 consists of 15 residues. J gave up 6 bases and V 2 bases, and 10 bases lay outside the gene matches. CDR3 residues: CASSLADRARSEAFF. CDR3 nucleotide sequence: TGCGCCAGCAGCTTAGCCGACAGGGCTAGGTCTGAAGCTTTCTTT.

The chain carries TRBV7-9 and TRBJ1-2; no clear D gene. Germline assignment: CDR1 SEHNR and CDR2 FQNEAQ (reference sequence). CDR3 length equals 15 residues. Trimming pared 1 base from V and 4 bases from J, leaving 13 bases between. CDR3 sequence (DNA): TGTGCCAGCAGCTTAGTGGTAGGACCGGGCTATGGCTACACCTTC. This encodes CASSLVVGPGYGYTF.

The rearrangement links TRBV4-1 to TRBJ1-1; 8 positions match TRBD1. V shed 0 bases and J 1 base; nucleotides not matched to a gene: 4. Per germline, CDR1 MGHRA and CDR2 YSYEKL. This CDR3 spans 16 amino acids. In DNA, the CDR3 is TGCGCCAGCAGCCAAGACCCGCAGGGGGCGAACACTGAAGCTTTCTTT. It codes for CASSQDPQGANTEAFF.

In DNA, the CDR3 is TGTGCCAGCAGCGTCCGGGGGACGATCTACAATGAGCAGTTCTTC. It is translated as CASSVRGTIYNEQFF. The V gene is TRBV9, the J gene TRBJ2-1, with a tentative D call TRBD2 (6 bases). V lost 2 bases to trimming and J lost 3 bases, with 12 bases between them. The CDR3 length is 15 residues. The germline CDR1 and CDR2 sequences are SGDLS and YYNGEE.

V gene TRBV7-2 combines with J gene TRBJ2-7; 7 nucleotides agree with TRBD1. This CDR3 contains 13 residues. Germline CDR1 SGHTA, CDR2 FQGNSA. After removal of 4 bases from V and 6 bases from J, the junction contained 6 bases not matched to a gene. CDR3 loop: CASSWPTGREQYF. The CDR3 DNA is TGTGCCAGCAGCTGGCCGACAGGGCGCGAGCAGTACTTC. Full variable domain (missing parts from reference TRBV7-2 and TRBJ2-7): GAGVSQSPSNKVTEKGKDVELRCDPISGHTALYWYRQSLGQGLEFLIYFQGNSAPDKSGLPSDRFSAERTGGSVSTLTIQRTQQEDSAVYLCASSWPTGREQYFGPGTRLTVT.

The chain is built from TRBV2 and TRBJ2-1; possibly TRBD1 for D (5 bases). V was trimmed by 7 bases and J by 0 bases, leaving 16 bases between them. Germline CDR1 SNHLY, CDR2 FYNNEI. The CDR3 is made up of 16 amino acids. CDR3 residues: CASTRQPPSSYNEQFF. The CDR3 region has the DNA TGTGCCAGCACTCGACAGCCGCCGAGCTCCTACAATGAGCAGTTCTTC.

This clonotype appeared a few times. The chain links TRBV14 to TRBJ2-2; tentatively, D is TRBD1 (6 bases). V was shortened by 4 bases and J by 4 bases, with 16 bases between the two germline ends. CDR3 length equals 16 residues. CDR1 is SGHDN and CDR2 is FVKESK in the germline V gene. This CDR3 reads CASSRNTGTSTGELFF. In DNA form, the CDR3 reads TGTGCCAGCAGCCGTAATACCGGGACATCCACCGGGGAGCTGTTTTTT.

This chain links TRBV4-3 with TRBJ2-7, with D possibly matching TRBD2 (6 bases). Germline assignment: CDR1 LGHNA and CDR2 YSLEER. The V end lost 0 bases, the J end lost 0 bases, and 15 bases lay between the germline ends. The CDR3 consists of 17 residues. The CDR3 DNA reads as TGCGCCAGCAGCCAAGACTCAGTTCTGGGGGGCTCCTACGAGCAGTACTTC. Translation gives CASSQDSVLGGSYEQYF.